These 8 T cell receptor beta chains share one sample of origin, sequenced in a study of shared clonotypes between healthy human individuals. Only in-frame clones appear in the TCRdb table, and some are missing; sequencing was by immunoSEQ multiplex PCR. The sample carries over 700,000 clones, 55% to 75% recorded once. The sample taken for sequencing was memory CD4+ T cells sorted from blood. Subset given: CD45RA-negative fraction. The receptors here all came from a woman in her thirties in good health.

The chain combines TRBV4-1 with TRBJ2-7; D unresolved. Germline-derived CDR1 and CDR2 are MGHRA and YSYEKL. There are 16 residues in the CDR3. Trimming stripped 5 bases from V and 0 bases from J, with 17 bases between. The CDR3 DNA is TGCGCCAGCAGCGCCGGCCCAACTACGGGCTCCTACGAGCAGTACTTC. Translation gives CASSAGPTTGSYEQYF.

The genes are TRBV29-1 and TRBJ2-1; D is uncertain. The CDR3 totals 14 residues. Germline lookup yields CDR1 SQVTM and CDR2 ANQGSEA. Trimming stripped 7 bases from V and 4 bases from J, with 17 bases between. In nucleotides, the CDR3 is TGCAGCGCCCTTGGGTCCCTGTGGTACAATGAGCAGTTCTTC. Amino acids: CSALGSLWYNEQFF.

This clone was picked up a small number of times. This chain joins TRBV7-7 and TRBJ2-2, with unresolved D. The CDR3 contains 16 residues. Germline lookup yields CDR1 SSHAT and CDR2 FNYEAQ (reference sequence). V gave up 3 bases and J gave up 7 bases, with 18 bases separating them. This chain's CDR3 is CASSLAGPSMGGELFF. CDR3 DNA sequence: TGTGCCAGCAGCTTGGCAGGTCCCTCTATGGGCGGGGAGCTGTTTTTT.

V usage is TRBV11-1 and J usage is TRBJ1-2, with D perhaps matching TRBD1 (5 bases). From germline, CDR1 is SGHAT and CDR2 FQDESV (reference sequence). V lost 4 bases and J 4 bases, leaving 13 bases between the germline ends. The CDR3 sequence is 14 residues long. The CDR3 sequence is CASSSGTQTYGYTF. CDR3 sequence (DNA): TGTGCCAGCAGCTCCGGGACGCAGACCTATGGCTACACCTTC.

The chain uses TRBV18 and TRBJ2-2, with D possibly being TRBD1 or TRBD2 (5 bases each). V lost 2 bases to trimming and J lost 2 bases, with 15 bases between them. The germline V gene has CDR1 KGHSH and CDR2 LQKENI. The CDR3 runs to 17 residues. This CDR3 reads CASSPFGGALNTGELFF. The CDR3 DNA follows: TGTGCCAGCTCACCATTTGGGGGAGCCCTCAACACCGGGGAGCTGTTTTTT.

The chain couples TRBV6-5 to TRBJ2-7, with 10 nucleotides matching TRBD1. The CDR3 runs 14 residues. Germline assignment: CDR1 MNHEY and CDR2 SVGAGI. With 5 bases clipped from V and 5 bases from J, the junction kept 6 bases outside the gene matches. The CDR3 DNA reads as TGTGCCAGCAGTAACGACAGGGGGCGCAACGAGCAGTACTTC. This codes for CASSNDRGRNEQYF.

V is TRBV6-5 and J is TRBJ2-7; no firm D call. Trimming left V 6 bases short and J 0 bases short, with 12 bases between. CDR1 and CDR2 from the germline V gene are MNHEY and SVGAGI. CDR3 length equals 14 residues. The CDR3 DNA reads as TGTGCCAGCAGCCCCTACTTTCGCTCCTACGAGCAGTACTTC. This encodes CASSPYFRSYEQYF.

The chain uses TRBV4-2 and TRBJ2-5, with a weak D call TRBD2 (5 bases). Trimming cost V 1 base and J 1 base, with 10 bases left between them. CDR3 length: 15 residues. From germline, CDR1 is LGHNA and CDR2 YNFKEQ. CDR3 in amino acids: CASSQGGPGQETQYF. The CDR3, as DNA: TGTGCCAGCAGCCAAGGCGGGCCGGGCCAAGAGACCCAGTACTTC.